One sample yielded the 30 T cell receptor beta chains listed below, sequenced in a study of PD-1 blockade in classical Hodgkin lymphoma. Only in-frame clones appear in the TCRdb table, and some are missing; sequencing was by immunoSEQ multiplex PCR. The sample holds tens of thousands of clones; roughly three quarters are singletons and the top ten take under 20%. As to time point: cycle 4 day 1 (C4D1), after six to seven weeks of nivolumab. With no exception, relapse followed autologous stem cell transplantation in all patients, and brentuximab vedotin exposure varied. Sequencing was performed on peripheral blood mononuclear cells (PBMCs), taken before the fourth cycle of nivolumab. These receptors all stem from a human donor with classical Hodgkin lymphoma.

This chain uses TRBV5-1 with TRBJ1-1, with 7 bases identical to TRBD1. The J segment lost 1 base and the V segment lost 4 bases, leaving 7 bases of the junction unmatched. The V gene's germline CDR1 is SGHRS and CDR2 YFSETQ. The CDR3 consists of 15 residues. CDR3 DNA: TGCGCCAGCAGCCCACACAGGGGAAGGAACACTGAAGCTTTCTTT. Protein product: CASSPHRGRNTEAFF.

This clone was found a few times. The chain couples TRBV27 to TRBJ2-3, with 12 positions matching TRBD2. There are 17 residues in the CDR3. The V gene's germline CDR1 is MNHEY and CDR2 SMNVEV (reference sequence). The junction had 16 bases not matched to a gene; V was cut back by 8 bases and J by 7 bases. The CDR3 bases are TGTGCCAGCGGACGGACTAGCGGGACGCCAGGAGGAAATACGCAGTATTTT. Translating gives CASGRTSGTPGGNTQYF.

The chain joins TRBV19 to TRBJ1-3, with D perhaps matching TRBD1 (5 bases). The CDR3 is 11 residues long. Germline CDR1 is LNHDA and CDR2 is SQIVND (reference sequence). V was pared by 7 bases and J by 10 bases, with 11 bases between. The CDR3 DNA sequence: TGTGCCAGTACCCGGGGGAAGACCATATATTTT. Amino acid sequence: CASTRGKTIYF. Using reference TRBV19 and TRBJ1-3 for the parts outside the CDR3, the full variable domain is DGGITQSPKYLFRKEGQNVTLSCEQNLNHDAMYWYRQDPGQGLRLIYYSQIVNDFQKGDIAEGYSVSREKKESFPLTVTSAQKNPTAFYLCASTRGKTIYFGEGSWLTVV.

This chain joins TRBV5-6 and TRBJ1-2, with TRBD1 as a possible D gene (5 bases). The CDR3 is made up of 16 amino acids. Germline V gene lookup returns CDR1 SGHDT and CDR2 YYEEEE. The ends were cut back, 5 bases at V and 3 bases at J, with 20 bases in the middle. This CDR3 is CASSYIRDLGDYGYTF. In DNA form, the CDR3 reads TGTGCCAGCAGTTACATCCGGGACCTAGGGGACTATGGCTACACCTTC.

The CDR3 nucleotides are TGCGCCAGCATCCAGGGGGCGCGAGGCAATCAGCCCCAGCATTTT. Its translation: CASIQGARGNQPQHF. The V and J genes are TRBV23-1 and TRBJ1-5; the match to TRBD1 covers 8 bases. TRBV23-1 counts as an open reading frame of uncertain function. This CDR3 is built from 15 residues. Trimming cost V 7 bases and J 2 bases; bases outside gene matches: 7.

The chain is built from TRBV14 and TRBJ1-6; possible D gene TRBD1, 5 bases. CDR1 is SGHDN and CDR2 is FVKESK in the germline V gene. This CDR3 comprises 15 residues. V was shortened by 0 bases and J by 8 bases, with 11 bases between the two germline ends. CDR3 nucleotides: TGTGCCAGCAGCCAAGAAGGGCAGGGAGATTCACCCCTCCACTTT. Amino acid sequence: CASSQEGQGDSPLHF.

V is TRBV15 and J is TRBJ2-1; no firm D call. Germline CDR1 and CDR2: LNHNV and YYDKDF (reference sequence). Trimming took 1 base from V and 0 from J, leaving 4 bases between them. CDR3 size: 14 residues. The CDR3 bases are TGTGCCACCAGCAGAGCGGGCTCCTACAATGAGCAGTTCTTC. It yields the protein CATSRAGSYNEQFF.

The chain recombines TRBV19 with TRBJ2-1; 13 bases line up with TRBD2. Per the germline V gene, CDR1 is LNHDA and CDR2 is SQIVND (reference sequence). V was pared by 7 bases and J by 5 bases, with 2 bases of the junction left unmatched. This CDR3 contains 14 residues. CDR3 sequence reads: CASIGTSGNNEQFF. CDR3 nucleotides: TGTGCCAGTATCGGGACTAGCGGGAACAATGAGCAGTTCTTC.

V and J are TRBV12-1 and TRBJ2-5; TRBD2 is the table's D call, not checked against the DNA. TRBV12-1 corresponds to a pseudogene. The CDR3 runs to 17 residues. The CDR3 DNA sequence: TGTGCCAGCAGCTTCGAGCTGGCTAGCGGGATCCAAGAGACCCAGTACTTC. This encodes CASSFELASGIQETQYF.

Turning to this clone: The sample has other DNA sequences that encode this CDR3 too. The J gene is TRBJ1-5, the V gene TRBV7-2, with D tentatively TRBD1 (5 bases). The CDR3 runs to 13 residues. Germline CDR1 SGHTA, CDR2 FQGNSA. The germline V and J ends were trimmed by 5 bases and 4 bases, with 9 bases remaining between them. CDR3 nucleotides: TGTGCCAGCAGCAGTCGACAGAATCAGCCCCAGCATTTT. It specifies CASSSRQNQPQHF.

The chain has TRBV7-3 and TRBJ2-3; TRBD2 is a possible D gene (6 bases). V lost 6 bases and J 3 bases, leaving 13 bases between the germline ends. CDR1 and CDR2 from the germline V gene are SGHTA and FQGTGA. The CDR3 loop spans 14 amino acids. The CDR3 bases are TGTGCCAGCAGGGCTAGTGGAGGGACAGATACGCAGTATTTT. Translated, it gives CASRASGGTDTQYF.

CDR3 region: CASSRYGLGTEKEAFF. The CDR3 DNA is TGTGCCAGTAGTAGGTACGGGCTAGGGACAGAGAAAGAAGCTTTCTTT. This chain uses TRBV19 with TRBJ1-1; 7 nucleotides align to TRBD1. Germline CDR1 LNHDA, CDR2 SQIVND (reference sequence). J lost 8 bases, V lost 4 bases, and 16 bases had no gene match. The CDR3 consists of 16 residues.

This clone came up a few times. V and J are TRBV5-1 and TRBJ2-5, with D unclear. V shed 2 bases and J shed 2 bases, with 1 base lying between them. The CDR3 sequence is 11 residues long. Per germline, CDR1 SGHRS and CDR2 YFSETQ. Written as DNA, the CDR3 is TGCGCCAGCAGCTTTCAAGAGACCCAGTACTTC. The encoded protein is CASSFQETQYF.

The J gene is TRBJ1-1, the V gene TRBV6-6; possibly TRBD1 for D (6 bases). The length of the CDR3 is 16 residues. V gave up 5 bases and J gave up 6 bases, with 22 bases separating them. CDR1 and CDR2 (germline): MNHNY, SVGAGI (reference sequence). CDR3 protein: CASSRMVQGRGAEAFF. CDR3 coding DNA: TGTGCCAGCAGTAGGATGGTACAGGGAAGGGGAGCTGAAGCTTTCTTT.

The genes are TRBV18 and TRBJ2-1; D could derive from TRBD1 or TRBD2 (6 bases each). Germline CDR1 is KGHSH and CDR2 is LQKENI. CDR3 length: 13 residues. Trimming shortened V by 3 bases and J by 12 bases, and 15 bases separated the two germline ends. The CDR3 DNA sequence: TGTGCCAGCTCACCCTCCTCGAAGGGGGGGCAGTTCTTC. This gives the protein CASSPSSKGGQFF. The whole variable domain, remainder taken from reference TRBV18 and TRBJ2-1, is NAGVMQNPRHLVRRRGQEARLRCSPMKGHSHVYWYRQLPEEGLKFMVYLQKENIIDESGMPKERFSAEFPKEGPSILRIQQVVRGDSAAYFCASSPSSKGGQFFGPGTRLTVL.

The chain joins TRBV11-1 to TRBJ2-5; D perhaps matches TRBD2 (6 bases). CDR3 length equals 14 residues. V lost 3 bases, J lost 0 bases, and 8 bases lay in between. CDR1 is SGHAT, CDR2 FQDESV, per germline (reference sequence). CDR3 coding DNA: TGTGCCAGCAGCTTGGGGGGAAACCAAGAGACCCAGTACTTC. Translation: CASSLGGNQETQYF.

V is TRBV9 and J is TRBJ2-3, with D uncertain. This CDR3 is built from 12 residues. V gave up 4 bases and J gave up 0 bases, with 3 bases separating them. CDR1 is SGDLS, CDR2 YYNGEE, per germline. The CDR3 spells CASSRSTDTQYF. The CDR3 DNA is TGTGCCAGCAGCCGTAGCACAGATACGCAGTATTTT. Filled out from reference TRBV9 and TRBJ2-3, the complete variable domain reads DSGVTQTPKHLITATGQRVTLRCSPRSGDLSVYWYQQSLDQGLQFLIQYYNGEERAKGNILERFSAQQFPDLHSELNLSSLELGDSALYFCASSRSTDTQYFGPGTRLTVL.

This clone appeared a few times. This rearrangement joins TRBV27 to TRBJ1-4, with TRBD1 matching over 9 bases. V gave up 5 bases and J gave up 7 bases; unmatched junction bases: 8. Germline V gives CDR1 MNHEY, CDR2 SMNVEV (reference sequence). The CDR3 consists of 15 residues. The CDR3 spells CASSPRRDRVEKLFF. In DNA, the CDR3 is TGTGCCAGCAGTCCCCGGAGGGACAGGGTTGAAAAACTGTTTTTT.

The V gene is TRBV28, the J gene TRBJ1-1; D ambiguous. This CDR3 has 14 amino acids. Trimming took 7 bases from V and 5 from J, leaving 17 bases between them. Germline V gene sequence: CDR1 MDHEN, CDR2 SYDVKM. CDR3 sequence reads: CASTLPPPWTEAFF. The CDR3 nucleotides read TGTGCCAGCACCCTTCCCCCTCCGTGGACTGAAGCTTTCTTT.

The V call is TRBV5-1, the J call TRBJ1-1; perhaps TRBD1 as D (5 bases). Germline V lookup: CDR1 SGHRS, CDR2 YFSETQ. This CDR3 is built from 15 residues. V lost 0 bases to trimming and J lost 1 base, with 10 bases between them. The CDR3 coding sequence is TGCGCCAGCAGCTTGGCTGGGCAGGGGAACACTGAAGCTTTCTTT. This codes for CASSLAGQGNTEAFF. Filled out from reference TRBV5-1 and TRBJ1-1, the complete variable domain reads KAGVTQTPRYLIKTRGQQVTLSCSPISGHRSVSWYQQTPGQGLQFLFEYFSETQRNKGNFPGRFSGRQFSNSRSEMNVSTLELGDSALYLCASSLAGQGNTEAFFGQGTRLTVV.

V usage is TRBV19 and J usage is TRBJ1-5; TRBD1 matches 9 bases. The CDR3 sequence is 16 residues long. The ends lost 6 bases at V and 6 bases at J; junction bases unmatched: 12. From germline, CDR1 is LNHDA and CDR2 SQIVND (reference sequence). CDR3 nucleotide sequence: TGTGCCAGTAGCTCTAACAGGGGGCAGAACGGTCAGCCCCAGCATTTT. Amino acid sequence: CASSSNRGQNGQPQHF.

The rearrangement joins TRBV2 to TRBJ2-3, with 8 bases fitting TRBD2. The germline V gene encodes CDR1 SNHLY and CDR2 FYNNEI. The CDR3 is made up of 15 amino acids. The ends lost 3 bases at V and 6 bases at J; junction bases unmatched: 8. This chain's CDR3 is CASSEGTGGWDTQYF. CDR3 bases: TGTGCCAGCAGTGAGGGAACGGGAGGGTGGGATACGCAGTATTTT.

The CDR3: CATSRGGGKTTYEQYF. CDR3 nucleotides: TGTGCCACCAGCAGAGGGGGCGGGAAGACAACCTACGAGCAGTACTTC. V gene TRBV15 combines with J gene TRBJ2-7; tentatively, D is TRBD2 (6 bases). The CDR3 consists of 16 residues. Germline-derived CDR1 and CDR2 are LNHNV and YYDKDF (reference sequence). Trimming removed 1 base from V and 2 bases from J, with 15 bases in between.

About this clone: Other DNA sequences from this sample encode an identical CDR3 as well. This rearrangement joins TRBV5-1 to TRBJ1-3; 7 bases are shared with TRBD1. The ends lost 4 bases at V and 2 bases at J; junction bases unmatched: 3. From germline, CDR1 is SGHRS and CDR2 YFSETQ. This CDR3 region has 14 residues. The DNA for the CDR3 is TGCGCCAGCAGCATCGGGACAGCTGGAAACACCATATATTTT. Its translation is CASSIGTAGNTIYF.

The chain uses TRBV6-5 and TRBJ1-2; D possibly corresponds to TRBD1 (5 bases). The germline V gene encodes CDR1 MNHEY and CDR2 SVGAGI. V lost 2 bases to trimming and J lost 4 bases, with 14 bases between them. The CDR3 loop spans 15 amino acids. The CDR3 DNA sequence: TGTGCCAGCAGTTACCCCCAGGGCGGTGGCTATGGCTACACCTTC. It codes for CASSYPQGGGYGYTF.

The J gene is TRBJ1-2, the V gene TRBV7-9; TRBD1 is a possible D gene (6 bases). Germline V CDR1 and CDR2: SEHNR, FQNEAQ (reference sequence). With 1 base removed from V and 0 bases from J, the gap between germline ends came to 15 bases. The CDR3 sequence is 17 residues long. The CDR3 loop is CASSLGSRGKANYGYTF. DNA of the CDR3: TGTGCCAGCAGCTTAGGCAGCAGGGGAAAAGCTAACTATGGCTACACCTTC.

The V gene is TRBV4-1, the J gene TRBJ2-2; 9 bases are shared with TRBD2. The V segment lost 2 bases and the J segment 9 bases; nucleotides outside the gene matches: 7. The CDR3 has 15 residues. Germline V gene lookup returns CDR1 MGHRA and CDR2 YSYEKL. The CDR3 DNA is TGCGCCAGCAGCCAATTAGCGGGAGATGGCCGGGAGCTGTTTTTT. Protein: CASSQLAGDGRELFF.

This clone was detected only a few times. The CDR3 nucleotides read TGTGCCAGCAGTTACCAGGGGAACACTGAAGCTTTCTTT. Residues: CASSYQGNTEAFF. V and J are TRBV6-6 and TRBJ1-1; a weak D match, TRBD1 (5 bases). Germline CDR1 reads MNHNY; CDR2 reads SVGAGI (reference sequence). The CDR3 covers 13 residues. Between the trimmed V and J ends, which lost 2 bases and 1 base, there was a span of 5 bases.

This chain connects TRBV5-1 to TRBJ2-5; 9 bases match TRBD1. The CDR3 loop spans 16 amino acids. The V segment lost 2 bases and the J segment 2 bases; nucleotides outside the gene matches: 7. CDR1 is SGHRS, CDR2 YFSETQ, per germline. The CDR3 spells CASSLTYRGQQETQYF. The CDR3 bases are TGCGCCAGCAGCTTAACCTACAGGGGGCAGCAAGAGACCCAGTACTTC.

The chain combines TRBV5-1 with TRBJ2-3; possibly TRBD1 or TRBD2 for D (5 bases each). CDR1 SGHRS and CDR2 YFSETQ come from the germline V gene. V shed 5 bases and J shed 6 bases, with 7 bases lying between them. The CDR3 consists of 11 residues. CDR3 protein: CASRGEDTQYF. The CDR3 DNA reads as TGCGCCAGCAGAGGGGAGGATACGCAGTATTTT.